The 13 T cell receptor beta chains in this list originate from one sample, sequenced in a study of T cell responses to AZD1222 COVID-19 vaccine (dated by TCRdb to about 2021). In the paper's terms, the time point label means: about 28 days (+/-7) after the second vaccine dose. The library was prepared using the immunoSEQ multiplex PCR assay. TCRdb limited this immuneACCESS table to in-frame rearrangements with V and J called. A share of clones is missing; checked studies link under half to unresolved V genes, and the rest is unexplained. This sample lists about 180,000 clones; 70% to 90% were detected once. Together, the top ten hold more than 9% of the sample. Source: peripheral blood, taken 28 days after the second AZD1222 dose. The receptor set was obtained from an adult who received the AZD1222 COVID-19 vaccine.

The V gene is TRBV19, the J gene TRBJ2-5; D gene ambiguous. The V gene's germline CDR1 is LNHDA and CDR2 SQIVND (reference sequence). The CDR3 has 14 amino acids. V was pared by 5 bases and J by 3 bases, with 13 bases between. The CDR3 coding sequence is TGTGCCAGTAGTGAGTCCCCCATAAAAGAGACCCAGTACTTC. Translated, it gives CASSESPIKETQYF.

V is TRBV6-5 and J is TRBJ2-1; D not certain. Trimming pared 7 bases from V and 5 bases from J, leaving 15 bases between. The length of the CDR3 is 14 residues. In germline, CDR1 is MNHEY, CDR2 SVGAGI. CDR3 DNA sequence: TGTGCCAGCACCTCACCCGGTCTTCACAATGAGCAGTTCTTC. Translated: CASTSPGLHNEQFF.

V and J are TRBV6-6 and TRBJ2-5; no reliable D call. Trimming shortened V by 0 bases and J by 1 base, and 9 bases separated the two germline ends. CDR1 is MNHNY, CDR2 SVGAGI, per germline (reference sequence). The CDR3 is 15 residues long. CDR3: CASSYSRRFQETQYF. The CDR3 DNA follows: TGTGCCAGCAGTTACTCGAGGCGGTTCCAAGAGACCCAGTACTTC.

V and J are TRBV4-3 and TRBJ2-7; D unclear. From germline, CDR1 is LGHNA and CDR2 YSLEER. V was pared by 1 base and J by 3 bases, with 13 bases between. The CDR3 spans 15 residues. The CDR3 DNA follows: TGCGCCAGCAGCCAAGGGGTGGACGGAAACTACGAGCAGTACTTC. It translates to CASSQGVDGNYEQYF.

V is TRBV21-1 and J is TRBJ2-4. TRBV21-1 is given as a pseudogene. CDR3 length equals 16 residues. The CDR3 region is CASSKAVWGAKNIQYF. The CDR3 coding sequence is TGTGCCAGCAGCAAGGCGGTGTGGGGGGCCAAAAACATTCAGTACTTC.

This clone was detected once. The rearrangement uses TRBV6-2 or TRBV6-3 and TRBJ1-2; possibly TRBD1 for D (6 bases). Trimming shortened V by 0 bases and J by 3 bases, and 11 bases separated the two germline ends. CDR3 length equals 15 residues. Germline CDR1 and CDR2: MNHEY and SVGEGT. Here the CDR3 reads CASSYSTQGDYGYTF. In DNA form, the CDR3 reads TGTGCCAGCAGTTACTCGACACAGGGAGACTATGGCTACACCTTC.

This chain links TRBV5-4 with TRBJ1-2; TRBD1 aligns across 8 bases. J lost 2 bases, V lost 4 bases, and 10 bases had no gene match. Germline CDR1 is SGHNT and CDR2 is YYREEE (reference sequence). CDR3 length: 16 residues. CDR3 DNA sequence: TGTGCCAGCAGCCCAGGGGGGACAGGCTGGAACTATGGCTACACCTTC. This encodes CASSPGGTGWNYGYTF.

The J gene is TRBJ2-2, the V gene TRBV4-1; TRBD1 agrees at 9 bases. Germline-derived CDR1 and CDR2 are MGHRA and YSYEKL. The junction had 2 bases not matched to a gene; V was cut back by 3 bases and J by 6 bases. CDR3 size: 14 residues. This CDR3 is CASSQDRGPGELFF. As DNA, the CDR3 is TGCGCCAGCAGCCAGGACAGGGGCCCCGGGGAGCTGTTTTTT.

The CDR3 DNA is TGTGCCAGCAGCCTGGACAGGGACAATGAGCAGTTCTTC. Encoded protein: CASSLDRDNEQFF. V is TRBV7-9 and J is TRBJ2-1; 8 bases fit TRBD1. Looked up from germline, CDR1 is SEHNR and CDR2 is FQNEAQ (reference sequence). V lost 5 bases and J lost 5; bases outside the gene matches: 2. The CDR3 sequence is 13 residues long.

In nucleotides, the CDR3 is TGTGCCTGGAGAAGGGGCTTAAACTACGAGCAGTACTTC. Protein product: CAWRRGLNYEQYF. The chain combines TRBV30 with TRBJ2-7, with a tentative D call TRBD1 (5 bases). The CDR3 length is 13 residues. Germline V gene lookup returns CDR1 GTSNPN and CDR2 SVGIG (reference sequence). Between the trimmed V and J ends, which lost 3 bases and 3 bases, there was a span of 12 bases.

J is TRBJ1-4 and V is TRBV3-1 (or the pseudogene TRBV3-2), with 7 nucleotides matching TRBD1. J gave up 13 bases and V 1 base, and 6 bases lay outside the gene matches. The germline V gene encodes CDR1 LGHDT and CDR2 YNNKEL (reference sequence). This CDR3 has 13 residues. The CDR3: CASSQVTGERLFF. The DNA for the CDR3 is TGTGCCAGCAGCCAAGTTACAGGGGAACGACTGTTTTTT.

The gene calls are TRBV27 and TRBJ2-2; D is unclear. This CDR3 is 12 amino acids long. The germline V and J ends were trimmed by 6 bases and 1 base, with 3 bases remaining between them. Germline assignment: CDR1 MNHEY and CDR2 SMNVEV (reference sequence). CDR3 in DNA: TGTGCCAGCAGCGTGAACACCGGGGAGCTGTTTTTT. Encoded protein: CASSVNTGELFF.

V gene TRBV30 combines with J gene TRBJ2-3, with D perhaps TRBD1 (6 bases). Deletions cut 2 bases from V and 7 bases from J, with 13 bases between. The CDR3 runs 13 residues. Germline V gene sequence: CDR1 GTSNPN, CDR2 SVGIG (reference sequence). Written as DNA, the CDR3 is TGTGCCTGGAGTATCCAACAGGGCTATACGCAGTATTTT. It specifies CAWSIQQGYTQYF.